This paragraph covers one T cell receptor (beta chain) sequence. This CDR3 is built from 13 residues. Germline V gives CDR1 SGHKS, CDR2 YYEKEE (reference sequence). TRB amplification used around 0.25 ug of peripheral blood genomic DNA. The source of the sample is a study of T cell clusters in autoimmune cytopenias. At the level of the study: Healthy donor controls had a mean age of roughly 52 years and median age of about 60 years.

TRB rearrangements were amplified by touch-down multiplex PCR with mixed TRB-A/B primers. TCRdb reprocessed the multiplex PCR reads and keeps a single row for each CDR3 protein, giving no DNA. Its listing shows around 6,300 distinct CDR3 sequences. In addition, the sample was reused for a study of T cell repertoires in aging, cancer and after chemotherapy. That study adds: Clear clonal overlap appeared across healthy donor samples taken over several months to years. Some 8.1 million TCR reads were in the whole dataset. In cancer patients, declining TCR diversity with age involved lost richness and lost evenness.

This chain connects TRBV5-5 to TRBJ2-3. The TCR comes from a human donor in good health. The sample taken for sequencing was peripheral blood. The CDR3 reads CASTNSGTDTQYF.